This T cell receptor beta chain was found in a study of T cells in Graves' hyperthyroidism and ophthalmopathy. On the study more broadly: It was at initial diagnosis, before any treatment, that peripheral blood was collected. Overall study findings and caveats: Among clonotypes expanded in thyroid above 0.001, most were also found in blood.

With respect to this clonotype: The target antigen is unknown. An end of the junction differs from the germline gene, which may be a read error.

Amplification targeted TCR beta CDR3 regions from RNA transcripts. The HTBI primer set was used in a first-round RT-PCR of the TCR CDR3. TCRdb re-analysed the multiplex PCR reads in MiXCR, keeping a single row per CDR3 protein. The sample comprises about 560,000 distinct CDR3 sequences, 15% to 19% of which are singletons, and around 7.8% rests with the top ten. A lack of ophthalmopathy progression within 18 months defined stable Graves' hyperthyroidism. The CDR3 length is 13 residues. Germline CDR1 and CDR2: KGHSH and LQKENI. The clonotype originates from a woman under 40 with Graves' hyperthyroidism. What was sequenced was blood. This chain uses TRBV18 with TRBJ1-1; unclear D gene. CDR3 DNA sequence: TGTGCCGGCTCACCATCGGTGAACACTGAAGCTTTCTTT. Protein sequence: CAGSPSVNTEAFF. Full variable domain (outside the CDR3, taken from reference TRBV18 and TRBJ1-1): NAGVMQNPRHLVRRRGQEARLRCSPMKGHSHVYWYRQLPEEGLKFMVYLQKENIIDESGMPKERFSAEFPKEGPSILRIQQVVRGDSAAYFCAGSPSVNTEAFFGQGTRLTVV.